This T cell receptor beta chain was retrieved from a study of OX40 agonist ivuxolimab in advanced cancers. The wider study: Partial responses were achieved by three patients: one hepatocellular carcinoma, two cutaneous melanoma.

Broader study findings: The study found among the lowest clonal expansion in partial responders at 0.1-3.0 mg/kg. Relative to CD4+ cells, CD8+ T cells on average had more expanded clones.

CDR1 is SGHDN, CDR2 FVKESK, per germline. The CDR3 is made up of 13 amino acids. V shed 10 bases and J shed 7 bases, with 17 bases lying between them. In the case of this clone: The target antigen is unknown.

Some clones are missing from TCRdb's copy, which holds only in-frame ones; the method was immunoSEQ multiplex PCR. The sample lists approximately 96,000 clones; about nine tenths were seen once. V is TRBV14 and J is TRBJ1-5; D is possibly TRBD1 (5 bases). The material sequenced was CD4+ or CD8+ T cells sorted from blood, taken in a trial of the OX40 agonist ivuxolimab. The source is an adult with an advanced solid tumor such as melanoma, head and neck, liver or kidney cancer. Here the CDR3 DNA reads TGTGCCACGTCTCTGGGACCGTTCCAGCCCCAGCATTTT. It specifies CATSLGPFQPQHF.